The present T cell receptor beta chain was sequenced within a study of blood T cell repertoires in COVID-19. Study background: Whether acute or convalescent, the COVID-19 samples came from the United States, Italy and Spain. Sources were T cells, B-cell-depleted T cells, or PBMCs; the material itself was cDNA or gDNA.

Germline assignment: CDR1 SGHRS and CDR2 YFSETQ. With 2 bases clipped from V and 4 bases from J, the junction kept 8 bases outside the gene matches. The CDR3 totals 16 residues. Authors' analysis steps: Amplification with reference gene primers provided the estimates of nucleated cell counts. The method was immunoSEQ multiplex PCR; TCRdb's version includes in-frame clones alone and lacks a portion of them. The V and J calls and clone size are taken from that table; D and trimming were inferred from the DNA. The table records 100,000 to 150,000 clones, less than 85% of them present only once. Sequencing used peripheral blood. This TCR was sampled from a woman of 80 years or more with acute or convalescent COVID-19. The chain is built from TRBV5-1 and TRBJ2-7; TRBD2 aligns across 11 bases. The CDR3 spells CASSFLAGGPTYEQYF. For the CDR3, the DNA is TGCGCCAGCAGCTTTTTAGCGGGAGGGCCGACTTACGAGCAGTACTTC.